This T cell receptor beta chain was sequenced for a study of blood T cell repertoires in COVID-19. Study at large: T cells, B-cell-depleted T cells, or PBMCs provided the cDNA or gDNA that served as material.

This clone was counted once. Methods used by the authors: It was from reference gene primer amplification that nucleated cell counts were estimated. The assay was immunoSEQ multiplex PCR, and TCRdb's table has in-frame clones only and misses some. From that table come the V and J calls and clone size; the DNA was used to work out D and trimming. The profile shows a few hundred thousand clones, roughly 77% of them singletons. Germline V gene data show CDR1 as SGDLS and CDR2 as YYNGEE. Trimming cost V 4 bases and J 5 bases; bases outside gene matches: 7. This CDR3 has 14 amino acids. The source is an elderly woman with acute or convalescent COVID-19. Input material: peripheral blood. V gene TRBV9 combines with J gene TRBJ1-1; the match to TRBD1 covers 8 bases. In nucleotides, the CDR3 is TGTGCCAGCAGCCCCCAACAGGGGGGAACTGAAGCTTTCTTT. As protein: CASSPQQGGTEAFF. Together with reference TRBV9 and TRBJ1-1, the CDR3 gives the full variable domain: DSGVTQTPKHLITATGQRVTLRCSPRSGDLSVYWYQQSLDQGLQFLIQYYNGEERAKGNILERFSAQQFPDLHSELNLSSLELGDSALYFCASSPQQGGTEAFFGQGTRLTVV.